These T cell receptor beta chains were read from a single sample in a study of T cells in Graves' hyperthyroidism and ophthalmopathy. MiXCR, run by TCRdb on the multiplex PCR reads, gives a single entry per CDR3 protein. Of 500,000 to 650,000 distinct CDR3 sequences detected, about 46% appear once; the ten largest clones hold approximately 44%. Sequencing was performed on peripheral blood or thyroid tissue (not recorded which). These receptors all stem from an adult woman with Graves' disease, either hyperthyroidism or ophthalmopathy (not recorded which). Each CDR3 is given with its conserved first and last residue. The D gene is left open where the match is weak. For some rows the clone size is stated as once, few or many, or as a class when expanded; others skip it.

J gene	clone size	V gene	D gene	CDR3 protein	CDR3 DNA
TRBJ1-1	.	TRBV25-1	TRBD1	CASTYQGADTEAFF	TGTGCCAGCACATACCAGGGGGCGGACACTGAAGCTTTCTTT
TRBJ1-5	.	TRBV2	.	CASSKDRNSNQPQHF	TGTGCCAGCAGTAAGGACCGAAATAGCAATCAGCCCCAGCATTTT
TRBJ1-2	.	TRBV2	.	CASSDSALAGGGYTF	TGTGCCAGCAGTGATAGTGCACTAGCGGGAGGGGGCTACACCTTC
TRBJ2-6	few	TRBV19	.	CASRTRTLDPGANVLTF	TGTGCCAGTAGGACGAGGACACTAGACCCTGGGGCCAACGTCCTGACTTTC
TRBJ2-3	few	TRBV24-1	TRBD2	CATSEGREDTQYF	TGTGCCACCAGCGAGGGGCGGGAGGATACGCAGTATTTT
TRBJ1-2	once	TRBV20-1	.	CSATKYRDTSGDDGYTF	TGCAGTGCTACCAAATACCGGGACACTTCCGGGGACGATGGCTACACCTTC
TRBJ1-3	many	TRBV2	.	CASSESKTISGNTIYF	TGTGCCAGCAGTGAAAGCAAGACTATCTCTGGAAACACCATATATTTT
TRBJ1-1	many	TRBV6-5	.	CASSYRRQGNTEAFF	TGTGCCAGCAGTTACAGACGGCAGGGGAACACTGAAGCTTTCTTT
TRBJ2-7	.	TRBV13	.	CASSLRSPYEQYF	TGTGCCAGCAGTTTACGCTCCCCTTACGAGCAGTACTTC
TRBJ2-7	many	TRBV14	TRBD2	CASSQWLAGAHEQYF	TGTGCCAGCAGCCAGTGGCTAGCGGGAGCGCATGAGCAGTACTTC
TRBJ1-3	many	TRBV29-1	.	CSVSDGTGNTIYF	TGCAGCGTATCCGACGGAACTGGAAACACCATATATTTT
TRBJ1-1	many	TRBV10-3	.	CAITGNRDTEAFF	TGTGCCATCACCGGGAACAGGGACACTGAAGCTTTCTTT
TRBJ1-6	few	TRBV6-1	.	CASSEASPLHF	TGTGCCAGCAGTGAAGCTTCACCCCTCCACTTT
TRBJ1-4	.	TRBV19	.	CASSLTGSANEKLFF	TGTGCCAGTAGTCTCACAGGGTCGGCTAATGAAAAACTGTTTTTT
TRBJ2-7	many	TRBV6-1	.	CASSESKRLVHEQYF	TGTGCCAGCAGTGAATCGAAGCGGCTAGTCCACGAGCAGTACTTC
TRBJ1-2	.	TRBV2	.	CASAGAGRQGYTF	TGTGCCAGCGCAGGGGCAGGGCGTCAAGGCTACACCTTC
TRBJ2-5	many	TRBV7-2	TRBD2	CASSLNSGLEQETQYF	TGTGCCAGCAGCCTCAACTCCGGACTAGAACAAGAGACCCAGTACTTC
TRBJ2-2	few	TRBV2	TRBD2	CASSELAGTHTGELFF	TGTGCCAGCAGTGAACTAGCGGGGACCCACACCGGGGAGCTGTTTTTT
TRBJ2-5	.	TRBV2	.	CASSLQGGIKGETQYF	TGTGCCAGCAGTCTGCAAGGAGGTATCAAGGGTGAGACCCAGTACTTC